Following are 8 T cell receptor beta chains from one sample sequenced in a study of beta chain features in type 1 diabetes. General study results and limits: When Type 1 diabetes patients were examined, their TCRB CDR3s proved moderately but significantly shorter in all four CD4+ subsets.

The whole isolated RNA underwent reverse transcription, so sequencing captured expressed TCRB transcripts. Assay used: immunoSEQ multiplex PCR; TCRdb lists only in-frame clones, some missing. This table has more than 250,000 clones, approximately 20% appearing once. These receptors lack a known antigen. Sequenced input: naive CD4+ T cells from blood. The receptors shown here come from a woman aged 40 to 55 with type 1 diabetes.

This sequence joins TRBV30 and TRBJ2-5; possible D gene TRBD2, 7 bases. This CDR3 contains 14 residues. CDR1 and CDR2 (germline): GTSNPN, SVGIG (reference sequence). V was clipped by 0 bases and J by 7 bases, with 15 bases between them. This chain's CDR3 is CAWSVRGGLLTQYF. CDR3 DNA sequence: TGTGCCTGGAGTGTAAGGGGGGGGCTTTTGACCCAGTACTTC.

This clone has a handful of counts. The rearrangement joins TRBV19 to TRBJ2-4; D is possibly TRBD1 (6 bases). CDR1 and CDR2 (germline): LNHDA, SQIVND (reference sequence). The ends were cut back, 4 bases at V and 1 base at J, with 11 bases in the middle. This CDR3 is 15 amino acids long. The CDR3 bases are TGTGCCAGTAGTAGTGGACAGACGGCCAAAAACATTCAGTACTTC. This gives the protein CASSSGQTAKNIQYF. The entire variable domain, with the rest obtained from reference TRBV19 and TRBJ2-4, is as follows: DGGITQSPKYLFRKEGQNVTLSCEQNLNHDAMYWYRQDPGQGLRLIYYSQIVNDFQKGDIAEGYSVSREKKESFPLTVTSAQKNPTAFYLCASSSGQTAKNIQYFGAGTRLSVL.

The rearrangement joins TRBV28 to TRBJ1-1, with TRBD1 identical over 10 bases. Germline CDR1 and CDR2: MDHEN and SYDVKM. Trimming removed 8 bases from V and 3 bases from J; junction bases left unmatched: 9. The CDR3 is made up of 15 amino acids. Here the CDR3 reads CASPGTGDQDTEAFF. The CDR3 DNA follows: TGTGCCAGCCCAGGGACAGGGGATCAGGACACTGAAGCTTTCTTT.

The rearrangement links TRBV9 to TRBJ2-7; perhaps TRBD2 as D (5 bases). V shed 3 bases and J shed 7 bases, with 20 bases lying between them. Germline V CDR1 and CDR2: SGDLS, YYNGEE. The length of the CDR3 is 15 residues. CDR3 bases: TGTGCCAGCAGCGCCGACCCGGACCGGGGTGGGGAGCAGTACTTC. Translated, it gives CASSADPDRGGEQYF.

The gene calls are TRBV5-4 and TRBJ1-2; D is undetermined. V lost 1 base and J lost 5, with 12 bases in between. Germline lookup yields CDR1 SGHNT and CDR2 YYREEE (reference sequence). CDR3 length: 14 amino acids. DNA for the CDR3: TGTGCCAGCAGCTTGAGACCCGGCGGGTATGGCTACACCTTC. Its protein is CASSLRPGGYGYTF.

The chain uses TRBV28 and TRBJ2-1; 7 nucleotides align to TRBD1. This CDR3 has 14 amino acids. From germline, CDR1 is MDHEN and CDR2 SYDVKM. The ends lost 7 bases at V and 4 bases at J; junction bases unmatched: 7. CDR3 bases: TGTGCCAGCACCCCGTTGGACAGGTACAATGAGCAGTTCTTC. Its translation is CASTPLDRYNEQFF.

This CDR3 reads CASSLGTGRNEQFF. The CDR3 nucleotides are TGCGCCAGCAGCTTGGGGACAGGGAGGAATGAGCAGTTCTTC. The chain carries TRBV5-1 and TRBJ2-1; 8 bases align to TRBD1. CDR3 length: 14 residues. CDR1 is SGHRS and CDR2 is YFSETQ in the germline V gene. With 0 bases clipped from V and 7 bases from J, the junction kept 3 bases outside the gene matches.

The table lists this clone with a few counts. The chain is built from TRBV4-3 and TRBJ2-3, with D unclear. Germline-derived CDR1 and CDR2 are LGHNA and YSLEER. The CDR3 is made up of 16 amino acids. The germline V and J ends were trimmed by 0 bases and 2 bases, with 12 bases remaining between them. CDR3 in DNA: TGCGCCAGCAGCCAAGATGGCCTGACAATCACAGATACGCAGTATTTT. Translating gives CASSQDGLTITDTQYF.